Given below is one T cell receptor (beta chain) in context. Its antigen is not identified. This entry belongs to a study of OX40 agonist ivuxolimab in advanced cancers. On the study more broadly: Patients received the agonistic anti-OX40 (CD134) antibody ivuxolimab.

V lost 3 bases and J 2 bases, leaving 5 bases between the germline ends. Germline CDR1 MNHEY, CDR2 SMNVEV (reference sequence). This CDR3 spans 13 amino acids. At cycle 4 day 1, cycle 7 day 1, and baseline, blood was sampled. Assay used: immunoSEQ multiplex PCR; TCRdb lists only in-frame clones, some missing. The profile covers 48,000 or so clones, with 80% to 95% appearing a single time and 5.5% to 8.5% taken by the ten largest. Points from the study as a whole: Expanded clones tended on average to be more numerous among CD8+ T cells than CD4+. Clonal expansion was seen in CD4+ and CD8+ blood T cells by week 6 at 0.1 to 3.0 mg/kg.

The clonotype was recovered from an adult with an advanced solid tumor such as melanoma, head and neck, liver or kidney cancer. Sample: CD4+ or CD8+ T cells sorted from blood, taken in a trial of the OX40 agonist ivuxolimab. V usage is TRBV27 and J usage is TRBJ2-1, with D unresolved. CDR3 in DNA: TGTGCCAGCAGTTTTTCCACCTACAATGAGCAGTTCTTC. Translation gives CASSFSTYNEQFF.